The 32 T cell receptor beta chains listed next were all sequenced from one sample in a study of T cell responses to AZD1222 COVID-19 vaccine. Some clones are missing from TCRdb's copy, which holds only in-frame ones; the method was immunoSEQ multiplex PCR. The sample has 55,000 to 60,000 clones, around 83% seen once. The sequenced sample was peripheral blood, obtained on day 0 of MenACWY control vaccination. These receptor sequences come from an adult in good health.

The chain uses TRBV30 and TRBJ2-6; TRBD2 matches at 8 bases. Trimming cost V 3 bases and J 4 bases; bases outside gene matches: 11. This CDR3 comprises 17 residues. CDR1 is GTSNPN, CDR2 SVGIG, per germline (reference sequence). The CDR3 sequence is CAWRIGGALSGANVLTF. As DNA, the CDR3 is TGTGCCTGGAGAATCGGGGGGGCTCTCTCCGGGGCCAACGTCCTGACTTTC.

V gene TRBV19 combines with J gene TRBJ1-2; possible D gene TRBD1, 5 bases. V lost 7 bases, J lost 5 bases, and 17 bases lay in between. The CDR3 loop spans 14 amino acids. The V gene's germline CDR1 is LNHDA and CDR2 SQIVND (reference sequence). CDR3 coding DNA: TGTGCCAGTACTACTCCGGGACTGATGTATGGCTACACCTTC. As protein: CASTTPGLMYGYTF.

This clone was seen a single time. This chain connects TRBV29-1 to TRBJ1-4, with a tentative D call TRBD1 (5 bases). The ends were cut back, 2 bases at V and 10 bases at J, with 11 bases in the middle. The germline V gene has CDR1 SQVTM and CDR2 ANQGSEA. CDR3 length equals 12 residues. CDR3 sequence (DNA): TGCAGCGTTGAACAGGGAAGAGGAAAACTGTTTTTT. Translation gives CSVEQGRGKLFF.

In this sample, this clone turned up a few times. The chain has TRBV19 and TRBJ1-6; D not resolved. Trimming took 0 bases from V and 7 from J, leaving 4 bases between them. Germline CDR1 reads LNHDA; CDR2 reads SQIVND (reference sequence). This CDR3 spans 13 amino acids. CDR3 sequence: CASSIDTNSPLHF. The CDR3 DNA follows: TGTGCCAGTAGTATAGATACGAATTCACCCCTCCACTTT.

The genes are TRBV7-9 and TRBJ1-2, with 11 bases that match TRBD1. CDR3 length: 17 amino acids. With 5 bases clipped from V and 4 bases from J, the junction kept 12 bases outside the gene matches. CDR1 is SEHNR, CDR2 FQNEAQ, per germline (reference sequence). The CDR3 spells CASSTWTGGVMGYGYTF. In DNA, the CDR3 is TGTGCCAGCAGCACCTGGACAGGGGGCGTAATGGGCTATGGCTACACCTTC.

The rearrangement links TRBV7-3 to TRBJ2-2, with TRBD2 matching 9 bases. This CDR3 is built from 16 residues. Germline loops: CDR1 SGHTA, CDR2 FQGTGA. Trimming cost V 1 base and J 4 bases; bases outside gene matches: 4. The CDR3 sequence is CASSLNPSGVTGELFF. For the CDR3, the DNA is TGTGCCAGCAGCTTAAATCCTAGCGGGGTCACCGGGGAGCTGTTTTTT.

V gene TRBV24-1 combines with J gene TRBJ2-2, with D hard to call. This CDR3 is built from 15 residues. Trimming took off 3 bases at V and 3 bases at J, with 10 bases between the two ends. Per germline, CDR1 KGHDR and CDR2 SFDVKD. This CDR3 reads CATSDAIGYTGELFF. In nucleotides, the CDR3 is TGTGCCACCAGTGATGCGATAGGTTACACCGGGGAGCTGTTTTTT.

This chain links TRBV6-2 or TRBV6-3 with TRBJ1-1; 7 bases map to TRBD1. V was pared by 5 bases and J by 1 base, with 4 bases of the junction left unmatched. The CDR3 runs 14 residues. Per germline, CDR1 MNHEY and CDR2 SVGEGT. CDR3 amino acids: CASSTWTGNTEAFF. The CDR3, as DNA: TGTGCCAGCAGTACGTGGACAGGGAACACTGAAGCTTTCTTT.

The rearrangement joins TRBV12-3 or TRBV12-4 to TRBJ2-5; D uncertain. Trimming cost V 6 bases and J 2 bases, with 10 bases left between them. The CDR3 is 13 residues long. The DNA for the CDR3 is TGTGCCAGCAGAGGAAGCCTGCAAGAGACCCAGTACTTC. Translated, it gives CASRGSLQETQYF.

The DNA of the CDR3 is TGTGCCAGCAGTTTCCCTACGGGGCCCATGAACACTGAAGCTTTCTTT. It is translated as CASSFPTGPMNTEAFF. The gene calls are TRBV28 and TRBJ1-1, with D perhaps matching TRBD1 (5 bases). Germline V lookup: CDR1 MDHEN, CDR2 SYDVKM. Trimming left V 3 bases short and J 0 bases short, with 14 bases between. This CDR3 region has 16 residues.

The chain uses TRBV2 and TRBJ1-2; D is unresolved. V was trimmed by 8 bases and J by 4 bases, leaving 14 bases between them. This CDR3 contains 13 residues. Germline values: CDR1 SNHLY, CDR2 FYNNEI. The CDR3 region has the DNA TGTGCCAGCGTGCGGGGAACTTCCTATGGCTACACCTTC. It translates to CASVRGTSYGYTF.

The chain links TRBV19 to TRBJ2-1; 7 positions agree with TRBD1. J gave up 7 bases and V 5 bases, and 8 bases lay outside the gene matches. This CDR3 has 14 residues. Germline loops: CDR1 LNHDA, CDR2 SQIVND (reference sequence). CDR3 amino acids: CASSPDRDSNEQFF. CDR3 DNA: TGTGCCAGTAGTCCCGACAGGGATAGTAATGAGCAGTTCTTC.

The V and J genes are TRBV19 and TRBJ2-3, with 11 bases lining up with TRBD2. The CDR3 runs to 17 residues. Germline CDR1 reads LNHDA; CDR2 reads SQIVND (reference sequence). J lost 2 bases, V lost 5 bases, and 9 bases had no gene match. The CDR3 is CASSPRLAGPITDTQYF. CDR3 DNA: TGTGCCAGTAGTCCACGACTAGCGGGACCGATCACAGATACGCAGTATTTT.

The V and J genes are TRBV5-6 and TRBJ2-6; TRBD2 might be the D (6 bases). The CDR3 extends over 16 amino acids. V was clipped by 4 bases and J by 4 bases, with 15 bases between them. CDR1 is SGHDT, CDR2 YYEEEE, per germline. CDR3 nucleotides: TGTGCCAGCAGCCCGCTCGGGGGTCCAGGGGCCAACGTCCTGACTTTC. Its translation is CASSPLGGPGANVLTF.

The CDR3 region is CASSGSSYNEQFF. The CDR3 DNA sequence: TGTGCCAGCTCCGGGAGCTCCTACAATGAGCAGTTCTTC. J is TRBJ2-1 and V is TRBV2; a possible D gene is TRBD2 (6 bases). V dropped 8 bases and J dropped 0 bases, with 8 bases sitting between them. The CDR3 extends over 13 amino acids. Germline V gene lookup returns CDR1 SNHLY and CDR2 FYNNEI.

The chain combines TRBV4-1 with TRBJ1-3, with a possible D match to TRBD1 (5 bases). From germline, CDR1 is MGHRA and CDR2 YSYEKL. Trimming removed 4 bases at V and 4 bases at J, with 20 bases between. The CDR3 length is 17 residues. The CDR3 sequence is CASSRQPTDSSGNTIYF. In DNA, the CDR3 is TGCGCCAGCAGCCGCCAGCCGACAGACTCTTCGGGAAACACCATATATTTT.

The V call is TRBV4-3, the J call TRBJ2-7; 7 bases align to TRBD1. The CDR3 totals 18 residues. Germline loops: CDR1 LGHNA, CDR2 YSLEER. J gave up 2 bases and V 4 bases, and 17 bases lay outside the gene matches. In nucleotides, the CDR3 is TGCGCCAGCAGCCGGAATAGACAGGGCAGTTTTACGACCTACGAGCAGTACTTC. This encodes CASSRNRQGSFTTYEQYF.

V gene TRBV30 combines with J gene TRBJ1-6, with 9 bases identical to TRBD1. V was pared by 7 bases and J by 9 bases, with 7 bases of the junction left unmatched. The CDR3 spans 13 residues. CDR1 and CDR2 (germline): GTSNPN, SVGIG (reference sequence). This chain's CDR3 is CASKQGAGSPLHF. In nucleotides, the CDR3 is TGTGCCTCTAAACAGGGGGCTGGTTCACCCCTCCACTTT.

The chain couples TRBV6-2 or TRBV6-3 to TRBJ2-2; D ambiguous. Germline V gene sequence: CDR1 MNHEY, CDR2 SVGEGT. The CDR3 is 16 residues long. The ends were cut back, 5 bases at V and 6 bases at J, with 19 bases in the middle. CDR3 in amino acids: CASSNELGFRAGELFF. The DNA for the CDR3 is TGTGCCAGCAGTAACGAATTAGGGTTTCGAGCCGGGGAGCTGTTTTTT.

Concerning this clone itself: Other DNA sequences in the same sample also yield this CDR3. The rearrangement links TRBV7-2 to TRBJ2-5; 9 nucleotides agree with TRBD1. Germline V gene sequence: CDR1 SGHTA, CDR2 FQGNSA. J lost 5 bases, V lost 0 bases, and 1 base had no gene match. This CDR3 comprises 14 residues. The CDR3 spells CASSLAGQGETQYF. CDR3 DNA: TGTGCCAGCAGCTTAGCTGGACAGGGGGAGACCCAGTACTTC.

CDR3 protein: CASSVGTSGSFPYEQYF. In DNA form, the CDR3 reads TGTGCCAGTAGTGTCGGGACTAGCGGGAGTTTCCCCTACGAGCAGTACTTC. The chain recombines TRBV19 with TRBJ2-7, with TRBD2 matching over 14 bases. Germline V gives CDR1 LNHDA, CDR2 SQIVND (reference sequence). This CDR3 region has 17 residues. V trimming: 5 bases; J trimming: 2 bases; junction bases outside the gene matches: 8.

This clone has only one observation. The chain carries TRBV5-1 and TRBJ2-5; D gene ambiguous. CDR3 length: 13 amino acids. The ends were cut back, 1 base at V and 2 bases at J, with 6 bases in the middle. The germline CDR1 and CDR2 sequences are SGHRS and YFSETQ. The CDR3 nucleotides are TGCGCCAGCAGCTTGAACGGTCAAGAGACCCAGTACTTC. Amino acid sequence: CASSLNGQETQYF.

V gene TRBV5-1 combines with J gene TRBJ2-7; D is possibly TRBD1 (6 bases). The V and J ends lost 4 bases and 4 bases respectively, with 15 bases between them. The CDR3 contains 14 residues. Germline V CDR1 and CDR2: SGHRS, YFSETQ. The CDR3 DNA reads as TGCGCCAGCAGCCAACGGACAGAAAGGTACGAGCAGTACTTC. Translating gives CASSQRTERYEQYF.

The chain couples TRBV12-3 or TRBV12-4 to TRBJ1-2; D is undetermined. V shed 3 bases and J shed 5 bases, with 10 bases lying between them. The CDR3 runs 13 residues. The CDR3 region has the DNA TGTGCCAGCAGTTTTGAGGGTTTGTATGGCTACACCTTC. This codes for CASSFEGLYGYTF.

This chain joins TRBV28 and TRBJ1-5, with D possibly being TRBD1 (6 bases). There are 16 residues in the CDR3. Germline loops: CDR1 MDHEN, CDR2 SYDVKM. The ends were cut back, 5 bases at V and 1 base at J, with 15 bases in the middle. CDR3 DNA: TGTGCCAGCAGTCTTTATAGGAGGGGGAGCAATCAGCCCCAGCATTTT. This gives the protein CASSLYRRGSNQPQHF.

This chain joins TRBV3-1 (or the pseudogene TRBV3-2) and TRBJ2-2; 14 nucleotides align to TRBD2. This CDR3 spans 20 amino acids. Germline V gene sequence: CDR1 LGHDT, CDR2 YNNKEL (reference sequence). V lost 1 base, J lost 1 base, and 8 bases stayed unmatched. The CDR3 sequence: CASSQVRTSGRRVNTGELFF. The CDR3 DNA sequence: TGTGCCAGCAGCCAAGTTAGGACTAGCGGGAGGAGGGTGAACACCGGGGAGCTGTTTTTT.

The chain uses TRBV27 and TRBJ1-5; maybe TRBD1 (5 bases). Germline V gene sequence: CDR1 MNHEY, CDR2 SMNVEV (reference sequence). The CDR3 length is 14 residues. V was trimmed by 5 bases and J by 1 base, leaving 9 bases between them. CDR3 amino acids: CASSPWDSNQPQHF. The CDR3 nucleotides read TGTGCCAGCAGTCCCTGGGACAGCAATCAGCCCCAGCATTTT.

This clone was detected only once. The chain carries TRBV7-8 and TRBJ2-7; 10 nucleotides match TRBD2. Germline V gene lookup returns CDR1 SGHVS and CDR2 FQNEAQ. The CDR3 runs to 16 residues. V trimming: 1 base; J trimming: 0 bases; junction bases outside the gene matches: 3. CDR3 loop: CASSLGRTSGSYEQYF. The CDR3 DNA reads TGTGCCAGCAGCTTAGGGAGGACTAGCGGCTCCTACGAGCAGTACTTC.

This chain joins TRBV6-4 and TRBJ1-2; 8 nucleotides match TRBD1. The CDR3 totals 14 residues. Germline V gene data show CDR1 as MRHNA and CDR2 as SNTAGT. V dropped 0 bases and J dropped 7; count of bases not matched to a gene: 4. The CDR3 DNA reads TGTGCCAGCAGTGACTCGACAGGGGCGGGTGGCTACACCTTC. Protein: CASSDSTGAGGYTF.

The J gene is TRBJ2-2, the V gene TRBV23-1; no definite D call. TRBV23-1 is assigned to the ORF class and has an uncertain function. V lost 2 bases and J 0 bases, leaving 13 bases between the germline ends. The CDR3 has 17 amino acids. This chain's CDR3 is CASSQHGSSPNTGELFF. CDR3 sequence (DNA): TGCGCCAGCAGTCAACACGGGTCCTCACCGAACACCGGGGAGCTGTTTTTT.

The rearrangement joins TRBV7-2 to TRBJ2-1, with 7 bases fitting TRBD2. This CDR3 comprises 13 residues. Per germline, CDR1 SGHTA and CDR2 FQGNSA. The V segment lost 1 base and the J segment 9 bases; nucleotides outside the gene matches: 3. The CDR3 loop reads CASSLEVAGEQFF. In nucleotides, the CDR3 is TGTGCCAGCAGCTTAGAAGTAGCGGGTGAGCAGTTCTTC.

J is TRBJ1-5 and V is TRBV28, with unresolved D. The CDR3 contains 14 residues. The germline V gene encodes CDR1 MDHEN and CDR2 SYDVKM. V gave up 5 bases and J gave up 5 bases, with 13 bases separating them. For the CDR3, the DNA is TGTGCCAGCAGTCCCACAGACGGTTATCAGCCCCAGCATTTT. It encodes CASSPTDGYQPQHF.